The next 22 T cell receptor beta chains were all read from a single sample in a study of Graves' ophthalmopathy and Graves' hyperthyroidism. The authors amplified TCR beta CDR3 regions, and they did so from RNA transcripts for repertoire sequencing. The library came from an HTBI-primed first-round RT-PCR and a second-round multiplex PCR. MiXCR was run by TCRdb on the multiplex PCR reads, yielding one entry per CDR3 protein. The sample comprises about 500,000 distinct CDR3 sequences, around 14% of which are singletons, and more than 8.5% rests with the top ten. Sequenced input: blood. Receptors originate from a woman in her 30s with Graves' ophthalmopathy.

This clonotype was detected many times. The CDR3 nucleotides read TGTGCCAGCAGGGAGGACACCGGAAACACCATATATTTT. It specifies CASREDTGNTIYF. The chain recombines TRBV2 with TRBJ1-3; D is possibly TRBD1 (5 bases). There are 13 residues in the CDR3. V lost 6 bases to trimming and J lost 4 bases, with 10 bases between them. Germline CDR1 is SNHLY and CDR2 is FYNNEI. Looking up the rest from reference TRBV2 and TRBJ1-3 gives the full variable domain: EPEVTQTPSHQVTQMGQEVILRCVPISNHLYFYWYRQILGQKVEFLVSFYNNEISEKSEIFDDQFSVERPDGSNFTLKIRSTKLEDSAMYFCASREDTGNTIYFGEGSWLTVV.

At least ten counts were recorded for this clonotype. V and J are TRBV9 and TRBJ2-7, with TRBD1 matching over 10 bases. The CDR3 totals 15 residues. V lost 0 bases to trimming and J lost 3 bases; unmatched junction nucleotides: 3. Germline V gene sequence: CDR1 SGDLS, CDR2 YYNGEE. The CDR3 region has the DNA TGTGCCAGCAGCGTAGACAGGGACAGGGGCTACGAGCAGTACTTC. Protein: CASSVDRDRGYEQYF.

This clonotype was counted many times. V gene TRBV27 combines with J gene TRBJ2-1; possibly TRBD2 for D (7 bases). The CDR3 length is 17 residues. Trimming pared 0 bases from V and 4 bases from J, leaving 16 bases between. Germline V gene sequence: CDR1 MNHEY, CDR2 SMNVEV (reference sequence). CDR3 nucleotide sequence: TGTGCCAGCAGTTTATCCTCCGGGGCGGGGGCTTACAATGAGCAGTTCTTC. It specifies CASSLSSGAGAYNEQFF.

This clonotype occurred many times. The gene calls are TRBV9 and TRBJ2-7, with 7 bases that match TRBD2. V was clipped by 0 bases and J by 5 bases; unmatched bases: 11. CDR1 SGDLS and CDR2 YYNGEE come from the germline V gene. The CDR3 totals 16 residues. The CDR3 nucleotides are TGTGCCAGCAGCGTAGTTGATGGGGGGGGTCCGGACGAGCAGTACTTC. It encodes CASSVVDGGGPDEQYF.

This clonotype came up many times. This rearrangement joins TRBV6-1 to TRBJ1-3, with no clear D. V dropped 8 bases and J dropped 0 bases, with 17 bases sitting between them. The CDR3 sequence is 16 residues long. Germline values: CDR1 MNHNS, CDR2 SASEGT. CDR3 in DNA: TGTGCCAGCGGACGCTTGACCGTGAGCTCTGGAAACACCATATATTTT. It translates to CASGRLTVSSGNTIYF.

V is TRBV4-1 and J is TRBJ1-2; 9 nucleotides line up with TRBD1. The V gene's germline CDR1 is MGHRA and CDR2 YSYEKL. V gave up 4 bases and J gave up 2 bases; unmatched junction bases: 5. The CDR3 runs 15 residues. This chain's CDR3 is CASSPPGTGNYGYTF. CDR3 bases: TGCGCCAGCAGCCCTCCCGGGACAGGGAACTATGGCTACACCTTC.

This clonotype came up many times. In DNA, the CDR3 is TGTGCCAGCGGCCGGCCCGGGGGATCTAAAAACACCATATATTTT. It specifies CASGRPGGSKNTIYF. The chain joins TRBV7-2 to TRBJ1-3; TRBD1 might be the D (5 bases). The CDR3 consists of 15 residues. Germline CDR1 is SGHTA and CDR2 is FQGNSA. V was cut by 8 bases and J by 6 bases, with 20 bases left in between.

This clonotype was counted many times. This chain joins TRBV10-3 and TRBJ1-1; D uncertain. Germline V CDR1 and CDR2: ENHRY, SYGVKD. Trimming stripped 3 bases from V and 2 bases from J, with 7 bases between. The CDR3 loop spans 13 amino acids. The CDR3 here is CAISEEFNTEAFF. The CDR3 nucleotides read TGTGCCATCAGTGAAGAGTTCAACACTGAAGCTTTCTTT.

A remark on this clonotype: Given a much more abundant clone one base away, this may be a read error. Here the CDR3 reads CAISQTGGPETQYF. The DNA for the CDR3 is TGCGCCATCAGCCAAACAGGGGGCCCGGAGACCCAGTACTTC. The rearrangement joins TRBV4-1 to TRBJ2-5; 9 nucleotides line up with TRBD1. The germline CDR1 and CDR2 sequences are MGHRA and YSYEKL. The CDR3 is made up of 14 amino acids.

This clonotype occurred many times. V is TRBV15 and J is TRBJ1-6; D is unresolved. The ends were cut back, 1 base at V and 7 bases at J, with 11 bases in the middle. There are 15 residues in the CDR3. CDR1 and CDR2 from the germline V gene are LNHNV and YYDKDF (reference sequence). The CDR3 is CATSRGRTENSPLHF. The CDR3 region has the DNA TGTGCCACCAGCAGAGGGAGGACGGAGAATTCACCCCTCCACTTT.

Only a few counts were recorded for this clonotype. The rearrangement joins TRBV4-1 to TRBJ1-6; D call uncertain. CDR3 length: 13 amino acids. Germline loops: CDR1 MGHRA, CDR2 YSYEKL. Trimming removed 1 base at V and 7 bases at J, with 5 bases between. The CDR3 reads CASSQASNSPLHF. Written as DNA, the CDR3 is TGCGCCAGCAGCCAAGCTTCCAATTCACCCCTCCACTTT.

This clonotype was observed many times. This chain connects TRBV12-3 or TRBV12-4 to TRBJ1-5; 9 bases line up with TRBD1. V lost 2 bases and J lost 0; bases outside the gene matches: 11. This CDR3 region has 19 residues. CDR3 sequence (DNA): TGTGCCAGCAGTTTATATGGGACAGGGTCTCGATATAGCAATCAGCCCCAGCATTTT. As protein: CASSLYGTGSRYSNQPQHF.

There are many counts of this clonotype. CDR3 DNA sequence: TGCGCCAGCAGCCCCTACGGGCAGATGAACACTGAAGCTTTCTTT. It encodes CASSPYGQMNTEAFF. The chain uses TRBV5-1 and TRBJ1-1, with D hard to call. Looked up from germline, CDR1 is SGHRS and CDR2 is YFSETQ. Trimming left V 4 bases short and J 0 bases short, with 13 bases between. The length of the CDR3 is 15 residues. Drawing the rest from reference TRBV5-1 and TRBJ1-1, the complete variable domain is KAGVTQTPRYLIKTRGQQVTLSCSPISGHRSVSWYQQTPGQGLQFLFEYFSETQRNKGNFPGRFSGRQFSNSRSEMNVSTLELGDSALYLCASSPYGQMNTEAFFGQGTRLTVV.

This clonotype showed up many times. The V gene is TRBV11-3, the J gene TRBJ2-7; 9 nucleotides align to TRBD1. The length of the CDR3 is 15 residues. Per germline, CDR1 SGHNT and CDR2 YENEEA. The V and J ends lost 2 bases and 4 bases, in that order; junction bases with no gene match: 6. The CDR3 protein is CASSLLGTGSYEQYF. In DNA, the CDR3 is TGTGCCAGCAGCTTACTCGGGACAGGGAGTTACGAGCAGTACTTC.

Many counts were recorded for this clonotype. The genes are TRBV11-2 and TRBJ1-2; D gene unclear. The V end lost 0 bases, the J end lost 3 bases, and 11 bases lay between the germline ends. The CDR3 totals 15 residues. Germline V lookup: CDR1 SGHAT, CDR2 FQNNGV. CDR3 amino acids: CASSLDINIHYGYTF. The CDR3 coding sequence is TGTGCCAGCAGCTTAGATATCAACATCCACTATGGCTACACCTTC. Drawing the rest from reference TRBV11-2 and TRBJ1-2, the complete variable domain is EAGVAQSPRYKIIEKRQSVAFWCNPISGHATLYWYQQILGQGPKLLIQFQNNGVVDDSQLPKDRFSAERLKGVDSTLKIQPAKLEDSAVYLCASSLDINIHYGYTFGSGTRLTVV.

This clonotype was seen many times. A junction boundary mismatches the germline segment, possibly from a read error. The CDR3 nucleotides read TGCGCCAGCAGCTTGGCGCTGGACGAGCAGTACTTC. Translated: CASSLALDEQYF. The V and J genes are TRBV11-3 and TRBJ2-7; no clear D. Looked up from germline, CDR1 is SGHNT and CDR2 is YENEEA. CDR3 length: 12 amino acids.

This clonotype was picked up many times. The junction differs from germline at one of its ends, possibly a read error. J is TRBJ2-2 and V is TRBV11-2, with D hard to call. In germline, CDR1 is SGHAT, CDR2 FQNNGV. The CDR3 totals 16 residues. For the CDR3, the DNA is TGCGCCAGCAGCTTAGTTCGGCGACCGCAGACCGGGGAGCTGTTTTTT. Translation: CASSLVRRPQTGELFF.

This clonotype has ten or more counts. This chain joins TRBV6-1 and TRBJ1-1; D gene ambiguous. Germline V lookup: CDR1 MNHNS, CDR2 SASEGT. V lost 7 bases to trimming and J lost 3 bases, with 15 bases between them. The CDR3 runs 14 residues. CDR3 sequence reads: CASTQEGADTEAFF. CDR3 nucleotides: TGTGCCAGCACGCAGGAGGGAGCTGACACTGAAGCTTTCTTT.

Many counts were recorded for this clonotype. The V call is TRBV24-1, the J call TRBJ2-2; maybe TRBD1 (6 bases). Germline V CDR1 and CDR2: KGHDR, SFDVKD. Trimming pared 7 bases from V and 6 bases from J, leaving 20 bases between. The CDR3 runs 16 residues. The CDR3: CATSWGLMGEAGELFF. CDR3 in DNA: TGTGCCACCAGCTGGGGGCTGATGGGAGAAGCCGGGGAGCTGTTTTTT.

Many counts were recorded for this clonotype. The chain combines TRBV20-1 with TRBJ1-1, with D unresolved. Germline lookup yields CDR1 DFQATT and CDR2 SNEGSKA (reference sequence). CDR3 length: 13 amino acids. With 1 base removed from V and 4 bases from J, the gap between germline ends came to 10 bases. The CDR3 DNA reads TGCAGTGCTAGAGGACCCCGCGGCACTGAAGCTTTCTTT. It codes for CSARGPRGTEAFF.

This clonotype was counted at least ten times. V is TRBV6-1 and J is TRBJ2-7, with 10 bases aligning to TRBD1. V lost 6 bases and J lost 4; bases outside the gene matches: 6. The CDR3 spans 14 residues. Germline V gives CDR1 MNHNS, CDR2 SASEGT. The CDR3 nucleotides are TGTGCCAGCAGCCGGGACAGGGGATATTACGAGCAGTACTTC. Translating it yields CASSRDRGYYEQYF.

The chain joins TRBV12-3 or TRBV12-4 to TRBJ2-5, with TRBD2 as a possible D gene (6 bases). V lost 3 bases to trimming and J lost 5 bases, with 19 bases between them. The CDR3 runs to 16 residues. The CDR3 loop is CASSFGAGGWGETQYF. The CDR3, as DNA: TGTGCCAGCAGTTTTGGGGCCGGGGGTTGGGGCGAGACCCAGTACTTC.